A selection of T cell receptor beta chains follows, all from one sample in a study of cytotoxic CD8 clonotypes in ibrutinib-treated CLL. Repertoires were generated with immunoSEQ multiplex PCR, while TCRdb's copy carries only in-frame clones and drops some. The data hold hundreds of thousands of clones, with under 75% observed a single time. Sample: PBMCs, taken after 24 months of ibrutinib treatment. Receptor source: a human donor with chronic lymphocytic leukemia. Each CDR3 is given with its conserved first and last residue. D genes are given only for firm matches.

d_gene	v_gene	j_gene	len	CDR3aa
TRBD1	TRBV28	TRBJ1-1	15	CASSGTGAMNTEAFF
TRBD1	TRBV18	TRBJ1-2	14	CASSQGQGAYGYTF
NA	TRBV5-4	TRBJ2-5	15	CASSLVRSEGETQYF
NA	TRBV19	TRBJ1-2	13	CASSRKTVYGYTF
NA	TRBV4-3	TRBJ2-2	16	CASSQDRVSPAGELFF
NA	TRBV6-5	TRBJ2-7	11	CASSYGAEQYF
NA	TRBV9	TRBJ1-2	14	CASSPQETNYGYTF
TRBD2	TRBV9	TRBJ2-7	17	CASSVGLAGEAAYEQYF
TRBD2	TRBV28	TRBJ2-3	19	CASSFVSPRASGSLDTQYF
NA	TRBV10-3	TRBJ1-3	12	CAIGSSGNTIYF
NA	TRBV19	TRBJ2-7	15	CASSSGGTVTYEQYF
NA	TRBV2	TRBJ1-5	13	CAEGEVPNQPQHF
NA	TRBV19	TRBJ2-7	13	CASQQRSSYEQYF
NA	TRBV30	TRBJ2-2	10	CASLAGELFF
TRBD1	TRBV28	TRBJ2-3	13	CASRGTGADTQYF
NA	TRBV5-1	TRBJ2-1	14	CASSLEPGMGEQFF
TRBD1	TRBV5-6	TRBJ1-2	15	CASSLRTGGAEGYTF
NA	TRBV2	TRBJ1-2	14	CASRAGVEGYGYTF
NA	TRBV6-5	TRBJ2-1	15	CASSRPGHRRGEQFF
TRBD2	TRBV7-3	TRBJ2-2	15	CASSMTSGRPGELFF
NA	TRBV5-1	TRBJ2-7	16	CASSGGTSGSSYEQYF
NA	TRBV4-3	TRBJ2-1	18	CASSQDSTGLFGLGEQFF
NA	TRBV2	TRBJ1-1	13	CATQSQELSEAFF
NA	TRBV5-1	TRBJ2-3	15	CASSLEPGVTDTQYF
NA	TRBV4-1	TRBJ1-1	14	CASSHGQSGTEAFF
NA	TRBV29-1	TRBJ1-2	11	CSVSNVRGYTF
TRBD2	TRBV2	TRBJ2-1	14	CASIQAGAINEQFF
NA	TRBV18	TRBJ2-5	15	CASSPFARYQETQYF
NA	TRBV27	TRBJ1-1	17	CASRLRRSGFVNTEAFF
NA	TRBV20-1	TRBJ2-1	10	CSAPDYRQFF
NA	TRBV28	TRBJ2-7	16	CASNVLGLGDPYEQYF
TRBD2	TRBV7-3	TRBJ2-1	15	CASSLITPTGGEQFF
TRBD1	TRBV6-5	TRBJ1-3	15	CASSYRTGVGNTIYF
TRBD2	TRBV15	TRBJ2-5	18	CATSRDGFGTSGEETQYF
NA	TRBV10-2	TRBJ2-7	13	CASRVEGSYEQYF
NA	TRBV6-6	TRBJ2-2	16	CASSLGSGPNTGELFF
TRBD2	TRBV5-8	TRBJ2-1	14	CASSGLALYNEQFF
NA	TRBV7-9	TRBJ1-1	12	CASSLIGTEAFF
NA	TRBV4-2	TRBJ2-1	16	CASSQVAGQDYNEQFF
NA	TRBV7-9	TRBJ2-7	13	CASTKQGRHEQYF
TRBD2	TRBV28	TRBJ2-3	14	CASSLDGRKDTQYF
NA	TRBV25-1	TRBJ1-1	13	CASRGAHNAEAFF
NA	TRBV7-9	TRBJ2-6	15	CASSLGLSGANVLTF
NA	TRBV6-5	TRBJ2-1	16	CASSYSDRNSRNEQFF
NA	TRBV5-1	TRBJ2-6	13	CASQPIGANVLTF
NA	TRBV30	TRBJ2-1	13	CAWSPSSYNEQFF
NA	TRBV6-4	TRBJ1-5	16	CASSDGESGSNQPQHF
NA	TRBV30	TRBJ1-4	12	CALGTYNEKLFF
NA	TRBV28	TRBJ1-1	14	CASTTFGGITEAFF
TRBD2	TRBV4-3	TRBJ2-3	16	CASSQEGRGRTDTQYF
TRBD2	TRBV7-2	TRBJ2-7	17	CASSLAVGTSVFYEQYF
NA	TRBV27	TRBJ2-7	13	CASSLGTFYEQYF
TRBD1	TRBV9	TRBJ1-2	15	CASSVRTGDNYGYTF
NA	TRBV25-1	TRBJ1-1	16	CASRPTSGGIASEAFF
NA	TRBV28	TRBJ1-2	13	CASSGDTLSGYTF
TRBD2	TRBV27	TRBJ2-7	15	CASSLSGLAGNEQYF
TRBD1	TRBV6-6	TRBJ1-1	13	CASNLGRGTEAFF